The rows below give T cell receptor beta chains drawn from one sample of a study of cytomegalovirus exposure and HLA in healthy donors. TCRdb's copy holds only in-frame clones and misses some; the assay was immunoSEQ multiplex PCR. The sample lists fewer than 150,000 clones, about 76% occurring once. Specimen: PBMCs. These TCRs come from a man aged 60 to 69 in good health and CMV-seropositive. CDR3s include the opening cysteine and the closing phenylalanine or tryptophan. D genes are given only for firm matches. Where a row states a size, it is once, few, many or the class of an expanded clone; other rows omit it.

d_call,clone_size,j_call,v_call,cdr3_nt,cdr3_aa
NA,NA,TRBJ1-1,TRBV5-1,TGCGCCAGTAACTGGGGGGGGTCTGTCACTGAAGCTTTCTTT,CASNWGGSVTEAFF
TRBD1,NA,TRBJ2-5,TRBV18,TGTGCCAGCTCCCTTGGACAGGTGCAAGAGACCCAGTACTTC,CASSLGQVQETQYF
NA,NA,TRBJ1-2,TRBV27,TGTGCCAGCACTACAGGGAACTATGGCTACACCTTC,CASTTGNYGYTF
TRBD1,NA,TRBJ2-7,TRBV14,TGTGCCAGCAGCCAAGGACAGGGATGGACCTACGAGCAGTACTTC,CASSQGQGWTYEQYF
TRBD1,NA,TRBJ2-7,TRBV9,TGTGCCAGCAGCGTAGGAACAGGGGATTATTACGAGCAGTACTTC,CASSVGTGDYYEQYF
TRBD1,NA,TRBJ2-1,TRBV5-1,TGCGCCAGCAACGTACAGGGGGCGGATGAGCAGTTCTTC,CASNVQGADEQFF
TRBD1,few,TRBJ1-5,TRBV7-3,TGTGCCAGCAGCTTAGACAGGGGTCAGCCCCAGCATTTT,CASSLDRGQPQHF
NA,NA,TRBJ1-2,TRBV25-1,TGTGCCAGCAGTGGTCCAGGAGGCGGAGGCTACACCTTC,CASSGPGGGGYTF
NA,NA,TRBJ2-3,TRBV4-1,TGCGCCAGCAGCCAGGGCAACGGGGTAGATACGCAGTATTTT,CASSQGNGVDTQYF
NA,NA,TRBJ1-2,TRBV4-1,TGCGCCAGCAGCCAAGGCAGGGCGCCAGTTAACTATGGCTACACCTTC,CASSQGRAPVNYGYTF
NA,NA,TRBJ2-1,TRBV21-1,TGTGCCAGCAGCAAAGATGGTAGCGGGGCAGCCCACTACAATGAGCAGTTCTTC,CASSKDGSGAAHYNEQFF
NA,NA,TRBJ1-1,TRBV7-9,TGTGCCAGCAGCTTTGCGGGGGGCGTTGAAGCTTTCTTT,CASSFAGGVEAFF
TRBD1,NA,TRBJ1-1,TRBV7-9,TGTGCCAGCAGCGCGGGACAGGGGGCTTTTGGCACTGAAGCTTTCTTT,CASSAGQGAFGTEAFF
NA,NA,TRBJ2-7,TRBV5-1,TGCGCCAGCAGCTCCGTGAGCTCCTACGAGCAGTACTTC,CASSSVSSYEQYF